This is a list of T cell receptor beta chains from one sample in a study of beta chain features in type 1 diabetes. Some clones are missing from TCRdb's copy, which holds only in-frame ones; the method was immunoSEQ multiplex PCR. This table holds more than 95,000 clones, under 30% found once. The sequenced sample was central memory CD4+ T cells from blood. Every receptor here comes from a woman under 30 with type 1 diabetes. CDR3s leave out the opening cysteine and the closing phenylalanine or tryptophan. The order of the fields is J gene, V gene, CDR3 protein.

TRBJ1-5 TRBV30 AWSVPFRGIDQH
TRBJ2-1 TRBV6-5 ASSYQGTSYNEQF
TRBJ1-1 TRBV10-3 AISEGRVTEAF
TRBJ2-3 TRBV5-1 ASSYETGMFVSDTQY
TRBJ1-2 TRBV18 ASSPGGQRRNYYGYT
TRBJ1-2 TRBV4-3 ASSQDWTGVFGYT
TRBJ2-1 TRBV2 ASRGGFGNGRLYNEQF
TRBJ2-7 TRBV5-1 ASKGSSVDSYEQY
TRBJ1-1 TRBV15 ATSSGHGYTEAF
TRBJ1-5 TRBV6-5 ASSRYREQPQH
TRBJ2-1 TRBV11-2 ASSLASSYNEQF
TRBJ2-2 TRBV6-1 ASSERGQQGDNTGELF
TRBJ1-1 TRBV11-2 ASSPRGAGGNTEAF
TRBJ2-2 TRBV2 ASSGRQGNTGELF
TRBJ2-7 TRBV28 ASSLTSRYEQY
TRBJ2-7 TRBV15 ATSREAGLSYEQY
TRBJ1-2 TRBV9 ASRRQGGGYT
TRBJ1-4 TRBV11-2 ASSGRGAQTWEKLF
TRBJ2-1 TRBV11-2 ASSLGRLAGPSYNEQF
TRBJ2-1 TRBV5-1 ASSLVTSGGHEQF
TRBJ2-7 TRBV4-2 ASSQKLGTSTILSYEQY
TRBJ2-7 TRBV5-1 ASSFGDREESGQY
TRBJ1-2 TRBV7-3 ASSLNGQGGGYT
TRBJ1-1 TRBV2 ASSDQENTEAF
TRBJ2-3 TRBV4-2 ASSQGLAGTDTQY
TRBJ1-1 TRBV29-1 SVVVSEAF
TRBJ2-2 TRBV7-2 ASSLTGGPNTGELF
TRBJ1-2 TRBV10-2 ASSESLSLTGYGYT
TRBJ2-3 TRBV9 ASSGGLAHDTQY
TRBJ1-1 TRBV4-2 ASSYLGQTNTEAF
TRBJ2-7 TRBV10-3 AIRDTNYEQY
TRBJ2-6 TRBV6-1 ASSKAGTDGANVLT
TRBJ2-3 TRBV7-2 ASSEGPGSYGTDTQY
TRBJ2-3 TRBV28 ASSLGTSARPPY
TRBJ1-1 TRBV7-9 ASRYDRSGNTEAF
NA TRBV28 ASRTGGRSYEQY
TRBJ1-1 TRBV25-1 ASSPPPAGDRAAEAF